This T cell receptor beta chain was identified in a study of patients and donors after allogeneic stem cell transplantation. This clonotype was detected only a few times. A single record per CDR3 protein comes from TCRdb applying MiXCR to the RT-PCR reads. This sample has under 200,000 distinct CDR3 sequences, with roughly 30% found just once. Germline-derived CDR1 and CDR2 are MGHDK and SYGVNS. The CDR3 runs to 15 residues. V shed 1 base and J shed 2 bases, with 11 bases lying between them. This chain links TRBV25-1 with TRBJ1-2; maybe TRBD1 (6 bases). Specimen: blood, either unsorted or a sorted T cell fraction (not recorded which). The origin of this receptor is a human donor who was either an allogeneic HSCT recipient or a stem cell or donor lymphocyte infusion donor (not recorded which). It is not recorded whose cells these are; they may come from a transplant donor. The CDR3 spells CASSESRGPNYGYTF. Here the CDR3 DNA reads TGTGCCAGCAGTGAATCCCGGGGGCCGAACTATGGCTACACCTTC.